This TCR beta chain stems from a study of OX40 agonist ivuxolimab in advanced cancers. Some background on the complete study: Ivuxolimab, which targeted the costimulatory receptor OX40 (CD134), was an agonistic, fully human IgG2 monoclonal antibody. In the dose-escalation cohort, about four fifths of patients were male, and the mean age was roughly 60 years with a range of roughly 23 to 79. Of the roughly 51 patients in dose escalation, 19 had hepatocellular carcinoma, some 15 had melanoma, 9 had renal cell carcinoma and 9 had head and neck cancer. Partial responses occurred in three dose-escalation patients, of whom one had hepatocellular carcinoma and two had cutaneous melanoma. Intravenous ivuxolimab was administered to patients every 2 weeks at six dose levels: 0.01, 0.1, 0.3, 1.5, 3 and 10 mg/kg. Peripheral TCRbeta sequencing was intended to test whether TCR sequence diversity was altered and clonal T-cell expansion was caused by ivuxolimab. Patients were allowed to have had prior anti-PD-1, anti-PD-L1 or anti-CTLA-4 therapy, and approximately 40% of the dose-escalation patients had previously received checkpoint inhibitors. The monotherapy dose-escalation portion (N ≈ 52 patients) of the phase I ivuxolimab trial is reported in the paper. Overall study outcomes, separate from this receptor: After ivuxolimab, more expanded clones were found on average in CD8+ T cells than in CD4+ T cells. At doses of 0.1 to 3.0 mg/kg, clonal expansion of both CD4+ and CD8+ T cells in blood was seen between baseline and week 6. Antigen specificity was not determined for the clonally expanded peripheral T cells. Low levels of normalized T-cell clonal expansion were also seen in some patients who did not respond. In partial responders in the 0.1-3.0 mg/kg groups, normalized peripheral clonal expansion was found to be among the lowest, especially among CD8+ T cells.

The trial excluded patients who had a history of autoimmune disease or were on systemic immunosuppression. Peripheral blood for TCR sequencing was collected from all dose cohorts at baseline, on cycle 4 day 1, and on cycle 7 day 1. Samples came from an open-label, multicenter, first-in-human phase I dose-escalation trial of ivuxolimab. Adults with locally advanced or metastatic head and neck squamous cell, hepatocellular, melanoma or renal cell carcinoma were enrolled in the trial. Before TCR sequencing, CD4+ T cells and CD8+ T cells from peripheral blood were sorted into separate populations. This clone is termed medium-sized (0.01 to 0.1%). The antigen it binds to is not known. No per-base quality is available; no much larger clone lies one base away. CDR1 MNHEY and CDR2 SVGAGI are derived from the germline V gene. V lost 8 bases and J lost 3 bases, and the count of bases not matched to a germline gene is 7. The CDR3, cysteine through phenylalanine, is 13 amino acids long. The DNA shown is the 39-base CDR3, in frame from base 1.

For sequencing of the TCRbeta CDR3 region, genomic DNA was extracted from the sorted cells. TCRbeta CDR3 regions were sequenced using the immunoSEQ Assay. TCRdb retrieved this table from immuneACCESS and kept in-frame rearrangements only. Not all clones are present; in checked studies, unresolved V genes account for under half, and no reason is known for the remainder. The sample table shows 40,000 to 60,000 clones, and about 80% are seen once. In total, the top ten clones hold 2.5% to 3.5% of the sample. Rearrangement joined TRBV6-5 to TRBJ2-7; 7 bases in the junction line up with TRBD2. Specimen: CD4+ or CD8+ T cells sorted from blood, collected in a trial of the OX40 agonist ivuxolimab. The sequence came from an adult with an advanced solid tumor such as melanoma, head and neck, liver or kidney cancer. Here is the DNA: TGTGCCAGCCAGAGGGACTATGACTACGAGCAGTACTTC. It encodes CASQRDYDYEQYF.